This record looks at one T cell receptor beta chain sequence and its context. Original handling: Estimation of nucleated cell counts relied on the amplification of reference gene primers. Libraries were prepared by immunoSEQ multiplex PCR; TCRdb keeps only in-frame clonotypes and omits some of them. The V and J calls and clone size are taken from that table; D and trimming were inferred from the DNA. Of about 40,000 clones in the sample, roughly 87% were seen once. The CDR3 sequence is 13 residues long. CDR1 and CDR2 from the germline V gene are SGHNT and YYREEE (reference sequence). Trimming removed 4 bases from V and 2 bases from J, with 9 bases in between. The data originate from a study of blood T cell repertoires in COVID-19. The overall study: In each case, the material was cDNA or gDNA derived from T cells, B-cell-depleted T cells, or PBMCs.

The clonotype comes from a man aged 55 to 70 with acute or convalescent COVID-19. The chain is built from TRBV5-4 and TRBJ1-2; a possible D gene is TRBD1 (5 bases). Specimen: peripheral blood. This chain's CDR3 is CASSPRGNYGYTF. CDR3 nucleotide sequence: TGTGCCAGCAGCCCCCGGGGGAACTATGGCTACACCTTC.